A single sample gave rise to the 2 T cell receptor beta chains below, sequenced in a study of blood T cell repertoires in COVID-19. Here immunoSEQ multiplex PCR was the method, and the copy in TCRdb shows in-frame clones only, minus some. The profile shows fewer than 120,000 clones, over 65% of them singletons. Sequencing was done on a sample of peripheral blood. The source of these receptors is an elderly woman with acute or convalescent COVID-19.

The rearrangement joins TRBV5-5 to TRBJ1-2; TRBD1 matches 9 bases. V shed 1 base and J 6 bases; nucleotides not matched to a gene: 4. CDR1 SGHKS and CDR2 YYEKEE come from the germline V gene (reference sequence). The CDR3 is made up of 14 amino acids. This CDR3 reads CASSLNRGRDGYTF. The CDR3 DNA reads TGTGCCAGCAGCTTGAACAGGGGGCGGGATGGCTACACCTTC.

The rearrangement uses TRBV5-1 and TRBJ2-1; possible D gene TRBD2, 6 bases. The germline gives CDR1 SGHRS, CDR2 YFSETQ. V lost 9 bases and J lost 7, with 20 bases in between. The CDR3 consists of 14 residues. The CDR3: CATGDSLDPNEQFF. DNA for the CDR3: TGCGCCACCGGGGACTCCTTAGATCCGAATGAGCAGTTCTTC.